Reported below is one T cell receptor beta chain. Its antigen is not yet known. One end of the junction is discordant with germline, which a read error may explain. This sample is part of a study of cytomegalovirus exposure and HLA in healthy donors (dated by TCRdb to the late 2010s). As for the study more broadly: An earlier analysis of several hundred of the donors reported around 280 Gb of sequence data and 117 million unique TCR beta sequences obtained from 180 million or so T cells. An early release that covered some 640 HLA-typed donors contained approximately 300 gigabases of sequencing data and 85 million to 100 million unique TCR sequences. Of the approximately 400 genotyped donors, 65% to 90% fell in the genetic ancestry cluster associated with self-reported Caucasian donors. The aim of the study was to test whether cataloging public T cell receptors could identify signatures of past pathogen exposure. The study used immunosequencing to profile the T cell repertoires of several hundred subjects and linked those repertoires to cytomegalovirus serostatus. Besides the first cohort of some 670 subjects, a separate validation cohort made up of over 95 different subjects was used. High-throughput TCR immunosequencing, statistical association of individual TCRs with disease status, and machine learning were combined to predict cytomegalovirus infection status. A later analysis re-examined previously published TCR beta repertoires from over 500 donors and added high-resolution HLA genotyping to investigate patterns of TCR occurrence. Rather than drawing on any new phenotypic data, the later analysis identified candidate immune exposures from TCR beta sequences and the way those sequences occurred across donors. In an earlier analysis of 500 to 650 of the donors, high-throughput TCR beta sequencing was used to judge whether each TCR beta V gene segment behaved as functional or pseudogenic. Donor age, sex, ethnicity and CMV serostatus were collected together with the repertoire data. Genome-wide SNP genotypes for about 55% of the 666 donors were used in a later genetic analysis, which treated that subset as a discovery cohort. Every discovery cohort repertoire had been produced on one sequencing platform. HLA typing covered class I and class II loci at four-digit resolution. Typing coverage varied by locus: roughly 629-630 donors for A, B, C, DRB1 and DQB1; around 560 for DQA1; more than 600 for DPA1; approximately 490 for DPB1. A handful of DR-DQ haplotypes were handled as single units for association and clustering because linkage in the cohort was strong. Among roughly 400 genotyped donors of the cohort, an average of roughly 230,000 unique TCR beta nucleotide sequences was sequenced per donor, of which 15% to 20% were non-productive. Summary of the overall study and its limitations: Approximately 16 rarely observed V segments, including chromosome 9 orphons, were excluded from the earlier analysis of approximately 500 of the donors because counts were too low. In this cohort, only TCR beta chains were sequenced, and detectable features were limited by the absence of alpha or paired-chain data. In a later genetic analysis, a missense DCLRE1C variant was associated with V-gene and J-gene trimming of TCR beta chains, and the association was replicated in an independent cohort. According to a later analysis, most CMV-associated TCR beta chains appeared to be HLA-restricted, and the HLA associations seemed to be driven largely by CMV exposure. The authors suggested that the approach could potentially be generalized to other disease states and immunological phenotypes. A later analysis found that HLA-associated TCR beta chains were more clonally expanded and had lower generation probabilities than equally common non-associated chains. In a later analysis, more than 15,000 TCR beta sequences were associated with specific HLA alleles at a false discovery rate of 0.05. A later analysis found that TCR association rates varied across HLA loci, with DRB1 alleles showing the most associated TCRs and HLA-C alleles the fewest. The presence/absence analyses assumed that sequencing depth was roughly uniform across donors, and that assumption may not be true. In vitro tests confirmed that a few of the cytomegalovirus-associated TCR beta chains recognize cytomegalovirus antigens. The classifier was reported to diagnose cytomegalovirus status with high specificity and sensitivity in both the original cohort and the validation cohort. Most TCR sequences were observed very rarely across donors, whereas some public TCRs were present in many individuals. Several of the top co-occurrence clusters appeared to be linked to parvovirus B19, influenza, CMV and Epstein-Barr virus, according to a later analysis. The 87-base-pair reads could not distinguish some IMGT-functional V segments, including TRBV6-2 and TRBV6-3, so those segments were excluded. Linkage disequilibrium might explain the correlated functional status among segregating V segments, but an unknown experimental factor could not be ruled out. In an earlier analysis of around 500 of the donors, most TCR beta V segments appeared in productive rearrangements about 90% or about 30% of the time, broadly matching IMGT annotations. CMV serostatus was the only immune exposure information available for the cohort. When HLA alleles, especially DR and DQ, strongly co-occurred, TCR associations were difficult to assign to individual alleles. According to a later genetic analysis, donors in an Asian-associated ancestry cluster had fewer N-insertions in productive TCRs than the approximately 650-donor mean. A group of highly shared sequence variants was considered likely to be a technical artifact of the sequencing pipeline. Because HLA typing was unavailable for some donors at each locus, only the typed subset was used in association tests. A total of 164 TCR beta chains were listed by the study as associated with cytomegalovirus. A further reported finding was that TCR beta sequences accurately predicted the HLA-A and HLA-B alleles for most subjects in the first cohort.

The library was obtained by the immunoSEQ multiplex PCR assay. The multiplex PCR relied on a mix of 60 forward primers for TCR Vbeta segments and 13 reverse primers for TCR Jbeta segments. Amplification of the CDR3 region of rearranged TCR beta genes was performed with a multiplex PCR assay on genomic DNA. Amplified TCR beta libraries were sequenced as 87-base-pair reads on the Illumina HiSeq System. The paper's data handling went like this. In a later analysis, tens of millions of unique TCR beta chains were counted across the roughly 670 repertoires, and approximately 11 million of these chains were shared by at least two donors. To remove PCR and sequencing errors, raw reads were error-corrected and collapsed into unique sequences using a nearest-neighbor algorithm that merged closely related sequences. CDR3 sequences were aligned to IMGT reference sequences to assign V, D and J gene segments. For a sequence to be retained, a match of at least six nucleotides was required to both a V gene segment and a J gene segment. A rearrangement was called productive if the CDR3 had no stop codons and remained in frame with V and J, and every other rearrangement was called non-productive. Following IMGT convention, CDR3 was defined as the stretch from the second conserved V-encoded cysteine to the conserved J-encoded phenylalanine. The earlier analysis of about 590 of the donors excluded sequences that lacked an unambiguous match to a single V gene segment. An earlier analysis of roughly 590 of the donors called V segments functional above 56.7% productive rearrangements and segregating when the between-donor standard deviation exceeded 5%. A statistical classification framework was built to diagnose cytomegalovirus status from the catalog of TCR beta chain sequences. In a later analysis, V and J genes were assigned by comparing TCR nucleotide sequences against IMGT/GENE-DB human TR gene sequences. In a later analysis, CDR3 sequences and most-parsimonious VDJ recombination scenarios were assigned using the TCRdist pipeline. A later analysis defined each TCR beta chain by its CDR3 amino acid sequence plus V-gene family, and excluded reads lacking a unique V-gene family. In a later analysis, around 600 highly shared, low-generation-probability nucleotide sequences were removed to address suspected cross-contamination and a sequencing artifact. In a later analysis, a clonal expansion index for each public chain was calculated from normalized within-repertoire ranks of inferred template counts. A later analysis computed generation probabilities with a VDJ recombination model fitted to out-of-frame rearrangements, and checked the results against IGoR. In a later analysis, TCR-TCR, TCR-HLA and TCR-CMV co-occurrence was scored with hypergeometric tests, and a repertoire-size bias correction was applied to TCR pairs. False discovery rates were estimated in a later analysis by permuting HLA or CMV assignments 20 times. A later analysis grouped co-occurring TCRs with DBSCAN, adding TCRdist sequence similarity when clustering within HLA-allele-positive subsets. For co-occurrence clustering, repertoires with fewer than 30,000 or more than 120,000 public chains were excluded, along with 4 to 6 repertoires with anomalous nucleotide sharing. TCRdb carries this immuneACCESS record with in-frame sequences only. Its versions omit some clonotypes, under half of them owing to an unresolved V gene in the studies checked, with the rest unexplained. The DNA was the basis for D and trimming; V, J and clone size are from that table. For this sample the table gives some 110,000 clones, of which about 86% were detected only once. The ten most abundant clones make up 3% to 5% of the sample.

The cohort comprised around 690 healthy bone marrow donors. Cohort members were all nominally healthy when sampled, although unrecorded immune exposures were likely present. The donor tested CMV seronegative and was one of the 352 seronegative cohort members. Every donor gave a peripheral blood sample, and the peripheral blood mononuclear cells from that sample were used for TCR beta sequencing. Genomic DNA extraction from the blood cell samples was performed with the Qiagen DNeasy Blood Extraction Kit. Inclusive of the bounding cysteine and phenylalanine, the CDR3 is 12 residues long. The sequence is cut down to CDR3 DNA, 36 bases in frame from base 1. According to the germline V gene (reference sequence), CDR1 reads SEHNR and CDR2 reads FQNEAQ.

The clonotype originates from a woman aged 25 to 39 in good health and CMV-seronegative. Sequencing used PBMCs. This sequence uses TRBV7-9 and TRBJ1-2; the D gene is perhaps TRBD1, from 6 matching bases. The encoded CDR3 is CSSSLGGGGYTF. The DNA reads TGTTCCAGCAGCTTGGGAGGGGGAGGCTACACCTTC.